The 6 T cell receptor beta chains presented below share a single source sample, sequenced in a study of OX40 agonist ivuxolimab in advanced cancers. Some clones are missing from TCRdb's copy, which holds only in-frame ones; the method was immunoSEQ multiplex PCR. The data hold tens of thousands of clones, with roughly 80% observed a single time. This sample comprised CD4+ or CD8+ T cells sorted from blood, obtained in a trial of the OX40 agonist ivuxolimab. Every receptor here comes from an adult with an advanced solid tumor such as melanoma, head and neck, liver or kidney cancer.

The rearrangement links TRBV11-3 to TRBJ2-1; TRBD1 might be the D (6 bases). The V end was cut by 1 base, the J end by 7 bases, with 17 bases between. Germline V gene lookup returns CDR1 SGHNT and CDR2 YENEEA. This CDR3 is built from 16 residues. This CDR3 is CASSLGLAGVGNEQFF. The CDR3 nucleotides read TGTGCCAGCAGCTTAGGATTGGCAGGGGTGGGGAATGAGCAGTTCTTC. The full variable domain, with the rest looked up from reference TRBV11-3 and TRBJ2-1, is EAGVVQSPRYKIIEKKQPVAFWCNPISGHNTLYWYLQNLGQGPELLIRYENEEAVDDSQLPKDRFSAERLKGVDSTLKIQPAELGDSAVYLCASSLGLAGVGNEQFFGPGTRLTVL.

The chain recombines TRBV7-6 with TRBJ2-3; 9 bases align to TRBD1. Germline CDR1 is SGHVS and CDR2 is FNYEAQ. This CDR3 comprises 15 residues. Trimming removed 5 bases from V and 2 bases from J; junction bases left unmatched: 5. The CDR3 spells CASSGTGKNTDTQYF. CDR3 sequence (DNA): TGTGCCAGCAGCGGGACAGGGAAGAACACAGATACGCAGTATTTT. Looking up the rest from reference TRBV7-6 and TRBJ2-3 gives the full variable domain: GAGVSQSPRYKVTKRGQDVALRCDPISGHVSLYWYRQALGQGPEFLTYFNYEAQQDKSGLPNDRFSAERPEGSISTLTIQRTEQRDSAMYRCASSGTGKNTDTQYFGPGTRLTVL.

This chain links TRBV6-5 with TRBJ1-5; a weak D match, TRBD1 (5 bases). CDR3 size: 14 residues. The germline gives CDR1 MNHEY, CDR2 SVGAGI. The V end lost 4 bases, the J end lost 6 bases, and 13 bases lay between the germline ends. The CDR3 DNA follows: TGTGCCAGCAGTTTGTCGGGGCTTGGTCAGCCCCAGCATTTT. Translation gives CASSLSGLGQPQHF.

Comment on this clone: A much bigger clone sits one base away, suggesting this may be a read error. This specimen includes other DNA sequences encoding the same CDR3. The chain recombines TRBV7-7 with TRBJ2-3, with 13 nucleotides matching TRBD2. Germline loops: CDR1 SSHAT, CDR2 FNYEAQ (reference sequence). The CDR3 runs 16 residues. The J segment lost 6 bases and the V segment lost 1 base, leaving 4 bases of the junction unmatched. The CDR3 loop reads CASSLGTSGGLDTQYF. DNA of the CDR3: TGTGCCAGCAGCTTAGGGACTAGCGGGGGATTGGATACGCAGTATTTT.

This sequence joins TRBV5-1 and TRBJ1-4; D unclear. V lost 1 base and J 5 bases, leaving 12 bases between the germline ends. Germline V gene sequence: CDR1 SGHRS, CDR2 YFSETQ. The CDR3 runs 15 residues. The CDR3 spells CASSLIAGPNEKLFF. DNA for the CDR3: TGCGCCAGCAGCTTGATAGCAGGCCCGAATGAAAAACTGTTTTTT.

V and J are TRBV6-6 and TRBJ2-6, with a tentative D call TRBD1 (5 bases). Per germline, CDR1 MNHNY and CDR2 SVGAGI (reference sequence). Trimming shortened V by 7 bases and J by 2 bases, and 15 bases separated the two germline ends. The CDR3 covers 16 residues. CDR3 in DNA: TGTGCCAGCACCACGACAGTGCGGACTGGGGCCAACGTCCTGACTTTC. It yields the protein CASTTTVRTGANVLTF.